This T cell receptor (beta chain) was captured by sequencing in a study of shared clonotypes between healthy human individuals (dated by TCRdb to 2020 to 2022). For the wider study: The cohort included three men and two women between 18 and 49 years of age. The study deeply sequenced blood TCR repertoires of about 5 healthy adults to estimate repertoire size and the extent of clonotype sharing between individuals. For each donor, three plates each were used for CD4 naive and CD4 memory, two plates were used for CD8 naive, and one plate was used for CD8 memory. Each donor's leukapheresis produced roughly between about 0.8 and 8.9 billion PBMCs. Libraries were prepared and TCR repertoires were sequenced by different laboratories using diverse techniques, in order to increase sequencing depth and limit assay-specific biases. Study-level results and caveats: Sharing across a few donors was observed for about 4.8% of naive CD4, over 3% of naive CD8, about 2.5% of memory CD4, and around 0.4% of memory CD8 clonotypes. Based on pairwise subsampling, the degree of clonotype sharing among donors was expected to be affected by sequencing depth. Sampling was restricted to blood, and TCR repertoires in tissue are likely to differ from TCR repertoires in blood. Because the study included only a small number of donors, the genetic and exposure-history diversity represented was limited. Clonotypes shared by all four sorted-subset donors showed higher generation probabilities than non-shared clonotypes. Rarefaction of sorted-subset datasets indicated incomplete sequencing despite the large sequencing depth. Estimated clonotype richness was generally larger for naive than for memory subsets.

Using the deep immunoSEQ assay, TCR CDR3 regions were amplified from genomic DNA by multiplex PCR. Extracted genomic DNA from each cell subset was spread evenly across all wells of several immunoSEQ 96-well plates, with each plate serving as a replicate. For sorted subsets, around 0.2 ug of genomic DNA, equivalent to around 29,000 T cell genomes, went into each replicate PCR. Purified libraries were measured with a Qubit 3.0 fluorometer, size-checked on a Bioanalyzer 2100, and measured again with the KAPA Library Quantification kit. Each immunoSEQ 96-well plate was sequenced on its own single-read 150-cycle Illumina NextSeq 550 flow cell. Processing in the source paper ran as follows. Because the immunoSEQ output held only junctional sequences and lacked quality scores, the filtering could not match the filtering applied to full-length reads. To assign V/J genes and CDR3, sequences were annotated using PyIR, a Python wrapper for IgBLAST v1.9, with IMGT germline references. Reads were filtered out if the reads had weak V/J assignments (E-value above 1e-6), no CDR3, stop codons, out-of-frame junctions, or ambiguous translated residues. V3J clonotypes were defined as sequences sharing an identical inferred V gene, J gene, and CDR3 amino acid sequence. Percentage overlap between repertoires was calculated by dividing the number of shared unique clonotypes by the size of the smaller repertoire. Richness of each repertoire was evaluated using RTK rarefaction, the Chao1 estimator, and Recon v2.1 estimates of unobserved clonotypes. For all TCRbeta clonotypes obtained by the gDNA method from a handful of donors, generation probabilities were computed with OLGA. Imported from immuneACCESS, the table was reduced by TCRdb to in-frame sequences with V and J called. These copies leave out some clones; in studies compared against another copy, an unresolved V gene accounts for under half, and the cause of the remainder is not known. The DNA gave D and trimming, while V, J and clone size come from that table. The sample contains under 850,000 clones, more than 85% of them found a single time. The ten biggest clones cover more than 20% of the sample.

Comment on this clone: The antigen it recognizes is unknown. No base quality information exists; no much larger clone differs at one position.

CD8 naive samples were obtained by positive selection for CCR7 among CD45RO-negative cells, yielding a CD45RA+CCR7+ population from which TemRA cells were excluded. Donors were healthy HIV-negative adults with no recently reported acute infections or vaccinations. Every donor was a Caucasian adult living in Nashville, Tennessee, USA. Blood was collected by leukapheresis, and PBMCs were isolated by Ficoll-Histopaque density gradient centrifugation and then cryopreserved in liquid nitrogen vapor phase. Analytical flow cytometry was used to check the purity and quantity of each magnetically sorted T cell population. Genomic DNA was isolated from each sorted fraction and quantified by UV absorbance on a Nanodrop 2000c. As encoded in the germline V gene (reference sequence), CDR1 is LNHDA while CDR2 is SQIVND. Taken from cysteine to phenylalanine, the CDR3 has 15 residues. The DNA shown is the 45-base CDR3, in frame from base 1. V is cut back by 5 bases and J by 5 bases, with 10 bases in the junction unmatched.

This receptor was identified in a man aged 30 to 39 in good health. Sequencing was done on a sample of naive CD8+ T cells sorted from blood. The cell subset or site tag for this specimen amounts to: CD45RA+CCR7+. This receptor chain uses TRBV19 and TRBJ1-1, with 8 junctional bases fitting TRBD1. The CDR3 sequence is CASSAPGQEITEAFF. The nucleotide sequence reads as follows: TGTGCCAGTAGTGCTCCGGGACAGGAAATTACTGAAGCTTTCTTT.